The entry below describes one TCR beta chain. Its antigen specificity is not known. The record has no base qualities; no much larger clone is one base away. The cohort was made up of approximately 670 healthy bone marrow donors. All cohort members were sampled while nominally healthy, although unrecorded immune exposures were likely present. The donor tested CMV seropositive and was one of the 289 seropositive cohort members. Each donor provided a peripheral blood sample, and peripheral blood mononuclear cells were used for TCR beta sequencing. The Qiagen DNeasy Blood Extraction Kit was used to extract genomic DNA from the blood cell samples. The record originates from a study of cytomegalovirus exposure and HLA in healthy donors (dated by TCRdb to 2016 to 2017). Study-wide context: In an earlier analysis of roughly 590 of the donors, less than 350 Gb of sequence data and 90 million to 130 million unique TCR beta sequences from some 170 million T cells were reported. An early release covering just under 650 HLA-typed donors comprised approximately 290 gigabases of sequencing data and tens of millions of unique TCR sequences. The genetic ancestry cluster associated with self-reported Caucasian donors included over 80% of the 398 genotyped donors. The study was designed to test whether signatures of past pathogen exposure could be identified by cataloging public T cell receptors. The study profiled the T cell repertoires of 550 to 700 subjects by immunosequencing and related them to cytomegalovirus serostatus. In addition to the first cohort of about 650 subjects, a separate validation cohort of around 110 different subjects was used. The study combined high-throughput TCR immunosequencing, statistical association of individual TCRs with disease status, and machine learning to predict cytomegalovirus infection status. To study patterns of TCR occurrence, a later analysis re-analyzed previously published TCR beta repertoires from several hundred donors and added high-resolution HLA genotyping. Rather than using new phenotypic data, the later analysis identified candidate immune exposures from TCR beta sequences and from how often those sequences occurred across donors. In an earlier analysis of roughly 540 of the donors, high-throughput TCR beta sequencing was used to judge whether each TCR beta V gene segment behaved as functional or pseudogenic. Alongside the repertoire data, information on donor age, sex, ethnicity and CMV serostatus was compiled. A later genetic analysis took genome-wide SNP genotypes for about three fifths of the 666 donors and used that subset as a discovery cohort. All discovery cohort repertoires had been generated on a single sequencing platform. Class I and class II HLA loci were covered by the typing at four-digit resolution. Typing coverage varied by locus: roughly 629-630 donors for A, B, C, DRB1 and DQB1; under 550 for DQA1; over 600 for DPA1; 450 to 480 for DPB1. About five DR-DQ haplotypes were treated as single units for association and clustering because of strong linkage in the cohort. Among a few hundred genotyped donors of the cohort, an average of approximately 230,000 unique TCR beta nucleotide sequences were sequenced per donor, roughly 20% of them non-productive. Paper-wide results and their limitations: Three of the identified cytomegalovirus-associated TCR beta chains were confirmed in vitro to be specific for cytomegalovirus antigens. While some public TCRs were present in many individuals, most TCR sequences turned up only very rarely across donors. Broadly in line with IMGT annotations, most TCR beta V segments showed up in productive rearrangements about 90% or about 30% of the time in an earlier analysis of 587 of the donors. A later analysis found that TCR association rates varied across HLA loci, with DRB1 alleles showing the most associated TCRs and HLA-C alleles the fewest. Sequencing depth was assumed to be roughly uniform across donors in the presence/absence analyses, though that assumption may not hold. In a later analysis, around 17,000 TCR beta sequences were associated with specific HLA alleles at a false discovery rate of 0.05. For the cohort, immune exposure information was limited to CMV serostatus. The 87-base-pair reads could not distinguish some IMGT-functional V segments, including TRBV6-2 and TRBV6-3, so those segments were excluded. Because HLA typing was missing for some donors at each locus, association tests included only the typed subset. The study listed 150 to 200 TCR beta chains as associated with cytomegalovirus. A later genetic analysis reported fewer N-insertions in productive TCRs among donors in an Asian-associated ancestry cluster than the roughly 700-donor mean. In both the original and validation cohorts, the classifier was reported to diagnose cytomegalovirus status with high specificity and sensitivity. Linkage disequilibrium might explain the correlated functional status among segregating V segments, but an unknown experimental factor could not be ruled out. Strong co-occurrence of HLA alleles, especially DR and DQ, made assigning TCR associations to individual alleles difficult. Most CMV-associated TCR beta chains appeared to be HLA-restricted in a later analysis, and the HLA associations seemed to be driven largely by CMV exposure. A cluster of highly shared sequence variants was judged likely to represent a technical artifact of the sequencing pipeline. Several of the top co-occurrence clusters appeared to be linked to parvovirus B19, influenza, CMV and Epstein-Barr virus, according to a later analysis. About 15 rarely observed V segments, including chromosome 9 orphons, were excluded from the earlier analysis of several hundred of the donors because counts were too low. A further reported finding was that TCR beta sequences accurately predicted the HLA-A and HLA-B alleles for most subjects in the first cohort. Compared with equally common non-associated chains, HLA-associated TCR beta chains in a later analysis were more clonally expanded and had lower generation probabilities. According to the authors, the approach could potentially be generalized to other disease states and immunological phenotypes. V-gene and J-gene trimming of TCR beta chains was associated with a missense DCLRE1C variant in a later genetic analysis, and the association was replicated in an independent cohort. The cohort was sequenced for TCR beta chains only, and without alpha or paired-chain data the features that could be detected were limited.

The library was built by means of the immunoSEQ multiplex PCR assay. For the multiplex PCR, a mixture combining 60 forward primers for TCR Vbeta segments and 13 reverse primers for TCR Jbeta segments was used. Amplification of the CDR3 region of rearranged TCR beta genes was performed with a multiplex PCR assay on genomic DNA. On the Illumina HiSeq System, the amplified TCR beta libraries were sequenced as 87-base-pair reads. Concerning the study's data processing: A later analysis counted 75 million to 100 million unique TCR beta chains across the 550 to 700 repertoires, and around 9.9 million of these chains were shared by at least two donors. To remove PCR and sequencing errors, raw reads were error-corrected and collapsed into unique sequences using a nearest-neighbor algorithm that merged closely related sequences. CDR3 sequences were aligned to IMGT reference sequences to assign V, D and J gene segments. For a sequence to be retained, at least a six-nucleotide match to both a V gene segment and a J gene segment was required. Rearrangements were called productive when the CDR3 lacked stop codons and stayed in frame with V and J; all others were non-productive. Following IMGT convention, CDR3 was defined as the stretch from the second conserved V-encoded cysteine to the conserved J-encoded phenylalanine. In an earlier analysis of around 540 of the donors, sequences lacking an unambiguous match to a single V gene segment were excluded. In an earlier analysis of 587 of the donors, V segments were called functional above 56.7% productive rearrangements and were called segregating when the between-donor standard deviation exceeded 5%. A statistical classification framework was developed to diagnose cytomegalovirus status using the catalog of TCR beta chain sequences. V and J gene assignment, in a later analysis, came from comparing TCR nucleotide sequences with IMGT/GENE-DB human TR gene sequences. A later analysis assigned CDR3 sequences and most-parsimonious VDJ recombination scenarios with the TCRdist pipeline. In a later analysis, each TCR beta chain was defined by its CDR3 amino acid sequence together with its V-gene family, and reads lacking a unique V-gene family were excluded. In a later analysis, 450 to 600 highly shared, low-generation-probability nucleotide sequences were removed to address suspected cross-contamination and a sequencing artifact. In a later analysis, a clonal expansion index was calculated for each public chain from normalized within-repertoire ranks of inferred template counts. A later analysis computed generation probabilities with a VDJ recombination model fitted to out-of-frame rearrangements, and checked the results against IGoR. A later analysis scored TCR-TCR, TCR-HLA and TCR-CMV co-occurrence with hypergeometric tests, applying a repertoire-size bias correction to TCR pairs. False discovery rates were estimated in a later analysis by permuting HLA or CMV assignments 20 times. In a later analysis, co-occurring TCRs were grouped using DBSCAN, and TCRdist sequence similarity was added for clustering within HLA-allele-positive subsets. For co-occurrence clustering, repertoires with fewer than 30,000 or more than 120,000 public chains were excluded, along with roughly 5 repertoires with anomalous nucleotide sharing. TCRdb took this table from immuneACCESS and kept in-frame rearrangements with V and J called. Such tables lack part of the clones; where checked against another copy, unresolved V genes explain under half of the gap, and the rest is unexplained. V and J calls and clone size are copied from that table; D and trimming were computed from the DNA. The sample has about 240,000 clones on record, approximately 81% of them singletons. The top ten hold 8% of the sample.

CDR1 and CDR2 are drawn from the germline V gene: MGHDK, SYGVNS. Reading from cysteine to phenylalanine, the CDR3 counts 14 amino acids. The retained sequence is limited to the CDR3, 42 bases, with the frame set at the first base. The sample comprised PBMCs. This receptor chain uses TRBV25-1 and TRBJ2-5; 8 nucleotides in the junction match TRBD2. With the DNA end fitting TRBJ2-7 better, the J assignment may be wrong. The TCR sequence derives from a woman aged 60-75 years in good health and CMV-seropositive. Here the CDR3 is given as CASSGGAGVGEQYF. The nucleotides are TGTGCCAGCAGTGGGGGAGCGGGAGTAGGCGAGCAGTACTTC.